The T cell receptor (beta chain) described here comes from a study of blood T cell repertoires in COVID-19. Study context: In each case, the material was cDNA or gDNA derived from T cells, B-cell-depleted T cells, or PBMCs.

There are 15 residues in the CDR3. Germline CDR1 and CDR2: LNHDA and SQIVND (reference sequence). The ends were cut back, 0 bases at V and 2 bases at J, with 8 bases in the middle. In the original processing: Nucleated cell counts were estimated from reference gene primer amplification. The data were produced by immunoSEQ multiplex PCR, yet TCRdb's version contains in-frame clones alone and is incomplete. V and J calls and clone size follow that table, whereas D and trimming were derived from the DNA. Among 180,000 or so clones listed, about 91% were seen once. This clonotype originated in a woman aged 30 to 39 with acute or convalescent COVID-19. Specimen: peripheral blood. This chain joins TRBV19 and TRBJ2-1, with D possibly being TRBD1 (6 bases). CDR3 bases: TGTGCCAGTAGTATAGAGGGGGCCACCTACAATGAGCAGTTCTTC. It translates to CASSIEGATYNEQFF.